The clone carrying this TCR beta chain was found many times. What it recognizes is unknown. Germline assignment: CDR1 SQVTM and CDR2 ANQGSEA. The CDR3 contains 13 residues. Between the trimmed V and J ends, which lost 7 bases and 0 bases, there was a span of 12 bases. This entry belongs to a study of T-cell reconstitution after alpha-beta-depleted transplantation in children. Unique molecular identifiers were incorporated when the TCRbeta library was constructed. TCRdb fed the PCR reads into MiXCR, producing one record per CDR3 protein. The sample lists under 400,000 distinct CDR3 sequences; approximately 23% were seen once. Regarding the study as a whole: By one year post-transplant, T-cell counts and diversity largely arose from T cells that were newly produced. Expanded graft clones, several hundred of them, were reportedly the source of alpha-beta T cells about two months after transplant. At day 60, the high TCRbeta diversity found in some patients originated from recipient T cells and thymic progenitors that had survived.

The V call is TRBV29-1, the J call TRBJ1-1, with D hard to call. The receptor was derived from a male patient under 18 who had a stem cell transplant for acute lymphoblastic leukemia, so the T cells may come from the graft donor. This material consisted of PBMCs, mostly from graft donor cells, taken 180 days after TCRalphabeta/CD19-depleted stem cell transplant. In DNA form, the CDR3 reads TGCAGCGCAAGACCCAGACTGAACACTGAAGCTTTCTTT. It encodes CSARPRLNTEAFF.